The rows below give T cell receptor beta chains drawn from one sample of a study of neurological immune-mediated disorders. TCRdb redid the calling of the 5' RACE reads with MiXCR, one entry per CDR3 protein. The table lists about 80,000 distinct CDR3 sequences, less than 5.5% of them singletons. Sequenced input: PBMCs. The receptors were gathered from a woman aged 25 to 45 with multiple sclerosis. Each CDR3 is given with its conserved first and last residue. The order of the fields is D gene, V gene, J gene, CDR3 protein. The D gene is left open where the match is weak.

d_gene: TRBD2; v_gene: TRBV29-1; j_gene: TRBJ2-1; CDR3aa: CSVELTSGVGDEQFF
d_gene: TRBD2; v_gene: TRBV9; j_gene: TRBJ2-2; CDR3aa: CASSFRTSTGELFF
d_gene: TRBD1; v_gene: TRBV20-1; j_gene: TRBJ2-5; CDR3aa: CSATPRTGAKQETQYF
d_gene: -; v_gene: TRBV5-1; j_gene: TRBJ1-1; CDR3aa: CASSNEGTEAFF
d_gene: TRBD2; v_gene: TRBV20-1; j_gene: TRBJ2-3; CDR3aa: CSALTSGTSTDTQYF
d_gene: -; v_gene: TRBV7-8; j_gene: TRBJ1-1; CDR3aa: CASSSHPGRRGCAEAFF
d_gene: -; v_gene: TRBV5-8; j_gene: TRBJ1-5; CDR3aa: CASSLAGPDQPQHF
d_gene: -; v_gene: TRBV5-1; j_gene: TRBJ2-1; CDR3aa: CASSPSTGGPYNEQFF
d_gene: TRBD1; v_gene: TRBV20-1; j_gene: TRBJ1-4; CDR3aa: CSARGLAGGTNEKLFF
d_gene: -; v_gene: TRBV12-3/TRBV12-4; j_gene: TRBJ1-1; CDR3aa: CASSLLRNIEAFF
d_gene: -; v_gene: TRBV5-5; j_gene: TRBJ2-3; CDR3aa: CASSLGPSTDTQYF
d_gene: -; v_gene: TRBV12-3/TRBV12-4; j_gene: TRBJ1-1; CDR3aa: CASSPRRGTNTEAFF
d_gene: -; v_gene: TRBV15; j_gene: TRBJ2-1; CDR3aa: CATSRVRGRFGEQFF
d_gene: -; v_gene: TRBV12-3/TRBV12-4; j_gene: TRBJ2-7; CDR3aa: CASSLVTGFYEQYF
d_gene: -; v_gene: TRBV24-1; j_gene: TRBJ1-5; CDR3aa: CATSDAKGFQPQHF
d_gene: TRBD1; v_gene: TRBV24-1; j_gene: TRBJ2-3; CDR3aa: CATRAWTGGADTQYF
d_gene: -; v_gene: TRBV12-3/TRBV12-4; j_gene: TRBJ2-7; CDR3aa: CASSLVIENEQYF
d_gene: TRBD2; v_gene: TRBV5-1; j_gene: TRBJ2-7; CDR3aa: CASSSGTHGTSDEQYF
d_gene: TRBD2; v_gene: TRBV20-1; j_gene: TRBJ2-3; CDR3aa: CSAGGRSGTDTQYF
d_gene: TRBD1; v_gene: TRBV10-1; j_gene: TRBJ1-2; CDR3aa: CASREGTGLLHF
d_gene: TRBD2; v_gene: TRBV20-1; j_gene: TRBJ2-1; CDR3aa: CSAAGLAGYNEQFF
d_gene: -; v_gene: TRBV20-1; j_gene: TRBJ2-5; CDR3aa: CSVYWSGLETQYF
d_gene: TRBD2; v_gene: TRBV5-1; j_gene: TRBJ2-1; CDR3aa: CASSLGGFTYNEQFF
d_gene: TRBD2; v_gene: TRBV20-1; j_gene: TRBJ2-7; CDR3aa: CSARGGGRGDAEQYF
d_gene: -; v_gene: TRBV5-1; j_gene: TRBJ2-5; CDR3aa: CASSSAVDSKETQYF
d_gene: TRBD1; v_gene: TRBV2; j_gene: TRBJ2-1; CDR3aa: CASSYTGGREQFF
d_gene: -; v_gene: TRBV7-7; j_gene: TRBJ2-1; CDR3aa: CASSSLNGDEQFF
d_gene: -; v_gene: TRBV20-1; j_gene: TRBJ1-5; CDR3aa: CSARAQSNQPQHF
d_gene: -; v_gene: TRBV5-1; j_gene: TRBJ1-1; CDR3aa: CASSLDSLNTEAFF
d_gene: -; v_gene: TRBV21-1; j_gene: TRBJ2-5; CDR3aa: CASSKGAREKETQYF
d_gene: TRBD2; v_gene: TRBV28; j_gene: TRBJ2-7; CDR3aa: CASSLQGTSGSYEQYF
d_gene: -; v_gene: TRBV20-1; j_gene: TRBJ2-3; CDR3aa: CSAMRPGTYADTQYF
d_gene: -; v_gene: TRBV5-5; j_gene: TRBJ1-2; CDR3aa: CASSERRPDSGYTF
d_gene: -; v_gene: TRBV10-3; j_gene: TRBJ1-2; CDR3aa: CAVSPDSLTNYGYTF
d_gene: -; v_gene: TRBV12-3/TRBV12-4; j_gene: TRBJ2-2; CDR3aa: CASSFNGDPGELFF
d_gene: -; v_gene: TRBV5-1; j_gene: TRBJ2-1; CDR3aa: CASSLVVLGLTINEQFF
d_gene: TRBD2; v_gene: TRBV20-1; j_gene: TRBJ2-1; CDR3aa: CSAHPGTSSSYNEQFF
d_gene: -; v_gene: TRBV7-9; j_gene: TRBJ1-2; CDR3aa: CASSSTGGDAHF
d_gene: TRBD1; v_gene: TRBV15; j_gene: TRBJ2-1; CDR3aa: CATSRELTGGNEQFF
d_gene: TRBD2; v_gene: TRBV5-4; j_gene: TRBJ2-4; CDR3aa: CASSSLGLGNIQYF
d_gene: TRBD2; v_gene: TRBV19; j_gene: TRBJ2-3; CDR3aa: CASSIRLAGGPDTQYF
d_gene: -; v_gene: TRBV12-3/TRBV12-4; j_gene: TRBJ1-2; CDR3aa: CASSFTTRSVYGYTF
d_gene: TRBD2; v_gene: TRBV15; j_gene: TRBJ2-7; CDR3aa: CATSKRGLAGSVYEQYF